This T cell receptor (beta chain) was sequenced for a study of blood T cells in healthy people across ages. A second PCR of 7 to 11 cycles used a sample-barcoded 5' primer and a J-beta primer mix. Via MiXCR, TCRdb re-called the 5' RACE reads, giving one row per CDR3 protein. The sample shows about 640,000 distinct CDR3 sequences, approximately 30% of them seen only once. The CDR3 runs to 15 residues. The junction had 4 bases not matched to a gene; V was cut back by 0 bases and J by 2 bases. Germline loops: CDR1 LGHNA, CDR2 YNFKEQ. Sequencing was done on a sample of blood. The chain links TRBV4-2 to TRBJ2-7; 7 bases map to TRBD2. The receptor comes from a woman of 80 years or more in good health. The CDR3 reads CASSQEREGPYEQYF. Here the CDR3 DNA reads TGTGCCAGCAGCCAAGAAAGGGAGGGGCCCTACGAGCAGTACTTC.